This TCR beta chain was identified in a study of cytomegalovirus exposure and HLA in healthy donors. CDR3 length: 17 residues. V dropped 3 bases and J dropped 0; count of bases not matched to a gene: 9. Germline V CDR1 and CDR2: MGHDK, SYGVNS. In the PCR, 60 Vbeta and 13 Jbeta primers were used. Produced via immunoSEQ multiplex PCR; TCRdb's table is partial and in-frame only. In the table there are 170,000 or so clones, around 80% of which are singletons. Specimen: PBMCs. This sequence originates from a young man in good health and CMV-seropositive. The chain carries TRBV25-1 and TRBJ2-7, with 9 bases lining up with TRBD1. The CDR3 spells CASSDGTGKTFSYEQYF. The CDR3, as DNA: TGTGCCAGCAGTGATGGGACAGGGAAAACCTTCTCCTACGAGCAGTACTTC.